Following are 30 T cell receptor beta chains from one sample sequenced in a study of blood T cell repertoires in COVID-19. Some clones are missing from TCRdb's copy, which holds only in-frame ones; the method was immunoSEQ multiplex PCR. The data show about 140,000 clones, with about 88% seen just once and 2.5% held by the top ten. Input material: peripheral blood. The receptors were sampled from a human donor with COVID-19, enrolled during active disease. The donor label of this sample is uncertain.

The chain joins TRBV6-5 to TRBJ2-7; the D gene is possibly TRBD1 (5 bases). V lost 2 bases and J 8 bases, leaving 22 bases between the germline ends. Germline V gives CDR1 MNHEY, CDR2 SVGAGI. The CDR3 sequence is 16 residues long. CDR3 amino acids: CASSYAISEQGGKQYF. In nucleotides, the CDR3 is TGTGCCAGCAGTTACGCGATTTCCGAGCAGGGCGGTAAGCAGTACTTC.

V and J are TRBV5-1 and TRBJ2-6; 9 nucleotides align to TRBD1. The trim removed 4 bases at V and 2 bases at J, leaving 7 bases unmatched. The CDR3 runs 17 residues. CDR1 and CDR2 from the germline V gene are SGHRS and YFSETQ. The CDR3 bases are TGCGCCAGCAGCGCCACAGGGGGCAGGGCTGGGGCCAACGTCCTGACTTTC. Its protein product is CASSATGGRAGANVLTF.

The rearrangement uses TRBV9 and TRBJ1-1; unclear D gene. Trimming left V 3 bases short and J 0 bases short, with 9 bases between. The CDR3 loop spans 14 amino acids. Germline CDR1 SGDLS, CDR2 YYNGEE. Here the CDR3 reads CASSDSALNTEAFF. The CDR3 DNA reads TGTGCCAGCAGCGACTCAGCGTTGAACACTGAAGCTTTCTTT.

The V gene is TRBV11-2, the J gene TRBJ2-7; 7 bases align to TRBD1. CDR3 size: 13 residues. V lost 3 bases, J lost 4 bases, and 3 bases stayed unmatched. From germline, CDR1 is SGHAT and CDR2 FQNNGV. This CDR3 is CASSLGTDYEQYF. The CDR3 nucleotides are TGTGCCAGCAGCTTGGGGACAGATTACGAGCAGTACTTC. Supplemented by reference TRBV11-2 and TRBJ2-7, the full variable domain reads EAGVAQSPRYKIIEKRQSVAFWCNPISGHATLYWYQQILGQGPKLLIQFQNNGVVDDSQLPKDRFSAERLKGVDSTLKIQPAKLEDSAVYLCASSLGTDYEQYFGPGTRLTVT.

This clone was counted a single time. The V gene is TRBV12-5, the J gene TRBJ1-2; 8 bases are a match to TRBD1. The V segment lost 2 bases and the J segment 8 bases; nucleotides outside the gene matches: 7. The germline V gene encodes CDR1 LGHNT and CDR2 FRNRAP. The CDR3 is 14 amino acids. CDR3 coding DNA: TGTGCTAGTGGTTTGTTAGGACAGGGTAGGGGCTACACCTTC. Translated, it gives CASGLLGQGRGYTF. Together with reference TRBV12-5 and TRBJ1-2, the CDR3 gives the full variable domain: DARVTQTPRHKVTEMGQEVTMRCQPILGHNTVFWYRQTMMQGLELLAYFRNRAPLDDSGMPKDRFSAEMPDATLATLKIQPSEPRDSAVYFCASGLLGQGRGYTFGSGTRLTVV.

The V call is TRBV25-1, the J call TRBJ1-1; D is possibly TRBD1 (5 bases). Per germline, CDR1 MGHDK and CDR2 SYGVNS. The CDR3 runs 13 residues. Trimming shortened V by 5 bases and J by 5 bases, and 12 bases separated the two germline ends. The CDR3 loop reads CASSPGGDTEAFF. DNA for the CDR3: TGTGCCAGCAGTCCGGGGGGTGATACTGAAGCTTTCTTT.

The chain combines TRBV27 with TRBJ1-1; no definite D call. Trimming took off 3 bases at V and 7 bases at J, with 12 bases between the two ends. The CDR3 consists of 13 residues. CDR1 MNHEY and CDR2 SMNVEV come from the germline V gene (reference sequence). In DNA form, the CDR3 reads TGTGCCAGCAGTTTCACGGTTTCTGGTGAAGCTTTCTTT. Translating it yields CASSFTVSGEAFF.

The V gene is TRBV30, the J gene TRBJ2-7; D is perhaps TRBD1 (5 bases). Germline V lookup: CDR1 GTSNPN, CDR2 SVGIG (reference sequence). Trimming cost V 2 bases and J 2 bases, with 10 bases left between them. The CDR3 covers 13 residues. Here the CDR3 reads CAWSRDRAYEQYF. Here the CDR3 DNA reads TGTGCCTGGAGTCGCGACAGAGCCTACGAGCAGTACTTC.

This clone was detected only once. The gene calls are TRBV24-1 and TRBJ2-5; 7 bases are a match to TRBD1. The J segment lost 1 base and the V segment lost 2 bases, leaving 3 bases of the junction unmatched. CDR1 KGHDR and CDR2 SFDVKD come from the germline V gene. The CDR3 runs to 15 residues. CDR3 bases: TGTGCCACCAGTGATTCCGACAGGGTCCAAGAGACCCAGTACTTC. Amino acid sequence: CATSDSDRVQETQYF.

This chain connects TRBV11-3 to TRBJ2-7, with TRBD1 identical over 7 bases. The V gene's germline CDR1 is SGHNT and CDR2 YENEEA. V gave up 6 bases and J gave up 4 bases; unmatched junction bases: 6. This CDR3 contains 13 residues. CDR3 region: CASSMAGGYEQYF. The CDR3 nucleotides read TGTGCCAGCAGTATGGCAGGGGGTTACGAGCAGTACTTC.

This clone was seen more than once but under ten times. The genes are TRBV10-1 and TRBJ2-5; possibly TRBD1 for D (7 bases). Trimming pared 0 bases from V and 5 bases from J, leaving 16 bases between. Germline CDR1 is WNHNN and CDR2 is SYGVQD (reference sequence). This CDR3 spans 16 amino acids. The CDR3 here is CASSESRQGGMETQYF. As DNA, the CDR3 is TGCGCCAGCAGTGAGTCAAGGCAGGGGGGTATGGAGACCCAGTACTTC.

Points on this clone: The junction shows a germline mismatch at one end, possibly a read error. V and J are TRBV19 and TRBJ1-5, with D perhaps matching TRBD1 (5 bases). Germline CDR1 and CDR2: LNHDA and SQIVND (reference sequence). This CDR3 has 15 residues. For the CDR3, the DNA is TGTGCCGGTAGTGCGACAGTCAATAGCAATCAGCCCCAGCATTTT. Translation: CAGSATVNSNQPQHF.

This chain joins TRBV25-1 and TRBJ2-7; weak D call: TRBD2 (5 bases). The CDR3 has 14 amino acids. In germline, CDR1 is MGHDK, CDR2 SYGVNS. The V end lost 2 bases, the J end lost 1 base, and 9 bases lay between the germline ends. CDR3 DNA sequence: TGTGCCAGCAGTGAAACGGGGAAGTCCTACGAGCAGTACTTC. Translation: CASSETGKSYEQYF.

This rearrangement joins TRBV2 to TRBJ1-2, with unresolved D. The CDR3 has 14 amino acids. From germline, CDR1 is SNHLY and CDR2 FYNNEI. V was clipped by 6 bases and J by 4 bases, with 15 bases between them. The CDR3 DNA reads TGTGCCAGCAGCTCAAGGTGGACTATCTATGGCTACACCTTC. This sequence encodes CASSSRWTIYGYTF.

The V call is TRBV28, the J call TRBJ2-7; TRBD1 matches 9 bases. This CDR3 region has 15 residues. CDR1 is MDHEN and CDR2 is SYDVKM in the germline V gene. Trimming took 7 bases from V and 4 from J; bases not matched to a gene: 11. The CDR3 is CASINAGTGKYEQYF. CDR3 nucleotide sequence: TGTGCCAGCATCAACGCAGGGACAGGGAAGTACGAGCAGTACTTC.

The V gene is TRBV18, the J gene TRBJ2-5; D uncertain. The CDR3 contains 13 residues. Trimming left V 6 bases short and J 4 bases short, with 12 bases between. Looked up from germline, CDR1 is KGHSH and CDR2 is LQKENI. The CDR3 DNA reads TGTGCCAGCTCCCTGCGATCGGGAGAGACCCAGTACTTC. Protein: CASSLRSGETQYF.

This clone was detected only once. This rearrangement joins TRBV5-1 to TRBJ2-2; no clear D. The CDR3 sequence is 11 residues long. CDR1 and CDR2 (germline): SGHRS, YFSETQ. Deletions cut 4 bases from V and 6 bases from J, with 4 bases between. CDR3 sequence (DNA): TGCGCCAGCAGCGCGTCCGGGGAGCTGTTTTTT. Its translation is CASSASGELFF.

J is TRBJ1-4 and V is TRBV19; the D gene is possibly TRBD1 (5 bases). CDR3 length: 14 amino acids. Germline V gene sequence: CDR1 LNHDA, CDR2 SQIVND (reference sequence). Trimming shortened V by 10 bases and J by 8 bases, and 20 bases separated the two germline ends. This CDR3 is CATTRGGESEKLFF. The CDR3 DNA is TGTGCCACCACTCGCGGGGGGGAAAGCGAAAAACTGTTTTTT.

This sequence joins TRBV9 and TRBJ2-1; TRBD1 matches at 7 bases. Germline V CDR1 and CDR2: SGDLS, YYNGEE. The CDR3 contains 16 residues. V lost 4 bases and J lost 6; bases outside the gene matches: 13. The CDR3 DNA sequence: TGTGCCAGCAGCCCCCGGACAGGAGTATACTCCAATGAGCAGTTCTTC. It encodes CASSPRTGVYSNEQFF.

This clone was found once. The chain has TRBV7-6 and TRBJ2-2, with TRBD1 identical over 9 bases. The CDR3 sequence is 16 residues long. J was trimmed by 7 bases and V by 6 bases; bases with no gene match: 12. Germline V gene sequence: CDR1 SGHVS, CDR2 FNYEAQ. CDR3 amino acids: CASRERYRGQVGELFF. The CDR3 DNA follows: TGTGCCAGCAGGGAACGATACAGGGGGCAGGTCGGGGAGCTGTTTTTT.

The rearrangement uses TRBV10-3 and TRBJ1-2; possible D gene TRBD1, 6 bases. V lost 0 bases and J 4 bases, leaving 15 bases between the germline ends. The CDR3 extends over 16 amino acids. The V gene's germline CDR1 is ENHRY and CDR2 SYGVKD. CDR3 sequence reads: CAISESIRGNFYGYTF. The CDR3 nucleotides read TGTGCCATCAGTGAGTCGATAAGGGGGAACTTCTATGGCTACACCTTC.

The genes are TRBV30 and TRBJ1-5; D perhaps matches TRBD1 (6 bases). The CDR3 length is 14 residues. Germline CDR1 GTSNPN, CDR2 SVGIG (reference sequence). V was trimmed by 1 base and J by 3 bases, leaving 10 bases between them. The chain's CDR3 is CAWSAGTNNQPQHF. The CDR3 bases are TGTGCCTGGAGTGCCGGGACAAACAATCAGCCCCAGCATTTT.

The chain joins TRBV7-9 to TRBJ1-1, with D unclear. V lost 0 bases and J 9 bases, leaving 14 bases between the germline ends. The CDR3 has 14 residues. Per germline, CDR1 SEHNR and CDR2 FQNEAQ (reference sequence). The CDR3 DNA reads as TGTGCCAGCAGCTTAGCTCCCTCCGACTTACAAGCTTTCTTT. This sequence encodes CASSLAPSDLQAFF. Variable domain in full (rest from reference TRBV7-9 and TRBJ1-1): DTGVSQNPRHKITKRGQNVTFRCDPISEHNRLYWYRQTLGQGPEFLTYFQNEAQLEKSRLLSDRFSAERPKGSFSTLEIQRTEQGDSAMYLCASSLAPSDLQAFFGQGTRLTVV.

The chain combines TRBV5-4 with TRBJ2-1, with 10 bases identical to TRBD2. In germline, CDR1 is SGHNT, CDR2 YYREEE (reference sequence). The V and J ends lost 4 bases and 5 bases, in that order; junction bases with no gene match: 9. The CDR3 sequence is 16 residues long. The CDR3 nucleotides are TGTGCCAGCAGCCCCAAAGCGGGGGGGCCGAACAATGAGCAGTTCTTC. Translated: CASSPKAGGPNNEQFF. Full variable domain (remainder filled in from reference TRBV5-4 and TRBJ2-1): ETGVTQSPTHLIKTRGQQVTLRCSSQSGHNTVSWYQQALGQGPQFIFQYYREEENGRGNFPPRFSGLQFPNYSSELNVNALELDDSALYLCASSPKAGGPNNEQFFGPGTRLTVL.

The CDR3 spells CASSYRTGRNSPLHF. DNA of the CDR3: TGTGCCAGCAGTTACAGGACAGGGCGTAATTCACCCCTCCACTTT. The V and J genes are TRBV6-5 and TRBJ1-6, with 8 bases aligning to TRBD1. V shed 2 bases, J shed 6 bases, and the junction held 3 bases outside the gene matches. The CDR3 loop spans 15 amino acids. The germline V gene encodes CDR1 MNHEY and CDR2 SVGAGI.

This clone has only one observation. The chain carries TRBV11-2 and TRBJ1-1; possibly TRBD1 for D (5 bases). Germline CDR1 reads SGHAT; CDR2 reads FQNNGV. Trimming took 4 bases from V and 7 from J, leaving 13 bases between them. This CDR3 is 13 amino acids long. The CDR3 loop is CASSSPNRLEAFF. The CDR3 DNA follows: TGTGCCAGCAGCTCCCCCAACAGGCTTGAAGCTTTCTTT.

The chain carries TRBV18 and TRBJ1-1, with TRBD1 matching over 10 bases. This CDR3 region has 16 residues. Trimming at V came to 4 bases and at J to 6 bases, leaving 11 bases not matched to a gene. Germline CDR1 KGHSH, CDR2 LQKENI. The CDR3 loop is CASSLPPGQGKAEAFF. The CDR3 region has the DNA TGTGCCAGCTCACTACCACCGGGACAGGGGAAGGCTGAAGCTTTCTTT.

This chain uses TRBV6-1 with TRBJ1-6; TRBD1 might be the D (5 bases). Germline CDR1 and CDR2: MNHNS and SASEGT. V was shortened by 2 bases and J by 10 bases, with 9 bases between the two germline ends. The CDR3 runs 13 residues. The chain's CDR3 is CASSELGGSPLHF. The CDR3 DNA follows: TGTGCCAGCAGTGAACTGGGGGGGTCACCCCTCCACTTT.

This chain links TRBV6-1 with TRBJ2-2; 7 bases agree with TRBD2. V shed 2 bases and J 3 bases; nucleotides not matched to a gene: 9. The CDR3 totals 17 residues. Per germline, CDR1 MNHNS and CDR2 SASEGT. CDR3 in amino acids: CASSEYGGTSDTGELFF. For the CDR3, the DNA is TGTGCCAGCAGTGAATACGGGGGGACCTCGGACACCGGGGAGCTGTTTTTT.

The CDR3 coding sequence is TGTGCCAGCAGCCGGGGGGGTAGCAATCAGCCCCAGCATTTT. Its protein product is CASSRGGSNQPQHF. This chain uses TRBV5-4 with TRBJ1-5, with a possible D match to TRBD1 (5 bases). This CDR3 is 14 amino acids long. Trimming stripped 4 bases from V and 0 bases from J, with 8 bases between. The germline CDR1 and CDR2 sequences are SGHNT and YYREEE (reference sequence).